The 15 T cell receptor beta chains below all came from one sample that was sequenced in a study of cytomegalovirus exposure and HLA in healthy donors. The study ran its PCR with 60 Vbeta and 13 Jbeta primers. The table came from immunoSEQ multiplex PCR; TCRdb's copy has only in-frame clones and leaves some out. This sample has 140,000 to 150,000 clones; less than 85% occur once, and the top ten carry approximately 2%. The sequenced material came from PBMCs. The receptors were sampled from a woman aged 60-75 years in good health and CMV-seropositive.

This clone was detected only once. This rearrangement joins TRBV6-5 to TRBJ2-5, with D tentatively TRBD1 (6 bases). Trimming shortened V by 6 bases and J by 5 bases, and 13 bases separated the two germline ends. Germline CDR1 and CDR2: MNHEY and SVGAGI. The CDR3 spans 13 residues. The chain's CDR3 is CASRETGLETQYF. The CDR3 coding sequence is TGTGCCAGCAGGGAAACAGGGCTCGAGACCCAGTACTTC.

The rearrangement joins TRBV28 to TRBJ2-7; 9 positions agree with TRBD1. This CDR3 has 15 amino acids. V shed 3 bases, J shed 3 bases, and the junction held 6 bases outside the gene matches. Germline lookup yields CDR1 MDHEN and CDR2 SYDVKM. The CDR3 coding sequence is TGTGCCAGCAGTTTGAGCCCGGGACAGGGCTACGAGCAGTACTTC. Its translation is CASSLSPGQGYEQYF.

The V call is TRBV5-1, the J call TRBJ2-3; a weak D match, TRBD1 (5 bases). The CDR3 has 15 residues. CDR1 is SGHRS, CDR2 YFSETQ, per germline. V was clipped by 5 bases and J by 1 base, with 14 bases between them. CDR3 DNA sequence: TGCGCCAGCAGTTCCGGACAACCAGGCACAGATACGCAGTATTTT. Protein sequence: CASSSGQPGTDTQYF.

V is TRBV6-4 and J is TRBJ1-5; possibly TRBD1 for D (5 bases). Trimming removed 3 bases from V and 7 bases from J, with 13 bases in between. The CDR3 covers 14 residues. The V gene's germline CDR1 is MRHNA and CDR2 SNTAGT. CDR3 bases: TGTGCCAGCAGTGAGTTCGGGGGGGTACAGCCCCAGCATTTT. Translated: CASSEFGGVQPQHF.

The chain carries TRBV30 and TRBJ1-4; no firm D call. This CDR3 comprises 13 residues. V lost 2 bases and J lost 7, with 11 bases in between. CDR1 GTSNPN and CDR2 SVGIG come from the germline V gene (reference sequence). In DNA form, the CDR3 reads TGTGCCTGGAGTCTTCCGGGATTTGAAAAACTGTTTTTT. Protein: CAWSLPGFEKLFF.

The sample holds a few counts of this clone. The CDR3 loop reads CASSDTGRGDEKLFF. CDR3 bases: TGTGCCAGCAGCGACACAGGGAGGGGGGATGAAAAACTGTTTTTT. The chain links TRBV7-2 to TRBJ1-4, with a tentative D call TRBD1 (6 bases). Germline V gene lookup returns CDR1 SGHTA and CDR2 FQGNSA. This CDR3 has 15 residues. V lost 5 bases, J lost 6 bases, and 16 bases lay in between.

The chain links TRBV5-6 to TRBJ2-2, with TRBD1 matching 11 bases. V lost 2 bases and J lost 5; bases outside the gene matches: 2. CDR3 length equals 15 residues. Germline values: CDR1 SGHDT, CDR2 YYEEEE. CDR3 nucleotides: TGTGCCAGCAGCTTCGGGACAGGGGGAACCGGGGAGCTGTTTTTT. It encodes CASSFGTGGTGELFF.

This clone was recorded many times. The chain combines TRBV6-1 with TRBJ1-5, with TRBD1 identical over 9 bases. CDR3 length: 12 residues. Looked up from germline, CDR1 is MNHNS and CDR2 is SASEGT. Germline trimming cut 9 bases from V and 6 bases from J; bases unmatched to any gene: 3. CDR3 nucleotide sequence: TGTGCCAGTCGACAGGGGGGTCAGCCCCAGCATTTT. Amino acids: CASRQGGQPQHF.

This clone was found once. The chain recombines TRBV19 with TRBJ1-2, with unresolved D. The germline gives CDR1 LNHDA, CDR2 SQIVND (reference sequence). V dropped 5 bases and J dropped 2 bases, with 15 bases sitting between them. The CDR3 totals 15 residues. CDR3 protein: CASSLTGSRNYGYTF. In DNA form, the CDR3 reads TGTGCCAGTAGTCTGACCGGGTCCCGGAACTATGGCTACACCTTC.

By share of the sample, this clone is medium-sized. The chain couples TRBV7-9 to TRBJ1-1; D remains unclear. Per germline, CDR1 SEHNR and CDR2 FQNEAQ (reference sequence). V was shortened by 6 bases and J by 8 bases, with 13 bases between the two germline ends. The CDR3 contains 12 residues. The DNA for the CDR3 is TGTGCCAGCAGTCCTGGGTCAGCGGAAGCTTTCTTT. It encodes CASSPGSAEAFF. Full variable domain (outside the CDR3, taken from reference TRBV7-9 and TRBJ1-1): DTGVSQNPRHKITKRGQNVTFRCDPISEHNRLYWYRQTLGQGPEFLTYFQNEAQLEKSRLLSDRFSAERPKGSFSTLEIQRTEQGDSAMYLCASSPGSAEAFFGQGTRLTVV.

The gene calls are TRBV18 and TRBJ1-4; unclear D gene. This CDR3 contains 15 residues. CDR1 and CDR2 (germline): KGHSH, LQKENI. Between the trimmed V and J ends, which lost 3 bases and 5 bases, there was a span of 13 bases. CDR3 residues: CASSPSHHKNEKLFF. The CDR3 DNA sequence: TGTGCCAGCTCACCCTCCCATCACAAGAATGAAAAACTGTTTTTT.

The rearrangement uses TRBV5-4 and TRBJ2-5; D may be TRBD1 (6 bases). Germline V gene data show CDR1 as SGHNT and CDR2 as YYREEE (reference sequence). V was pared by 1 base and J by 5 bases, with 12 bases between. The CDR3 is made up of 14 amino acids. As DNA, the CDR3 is TGTGCCAGCAGCTTGCCGGACAGCGGCGAGACCCAGTACTTC. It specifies CASSLPDSGETQYF.

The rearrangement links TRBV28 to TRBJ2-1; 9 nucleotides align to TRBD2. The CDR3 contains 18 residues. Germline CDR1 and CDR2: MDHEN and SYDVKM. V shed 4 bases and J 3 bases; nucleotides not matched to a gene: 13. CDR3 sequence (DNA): TGTGCCAGCAGTTCGGCCGGGATTTATAGCGGGAGCTACAATGAGCAGTTCTTC. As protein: CASSSAGIYSGSYNEQFF.

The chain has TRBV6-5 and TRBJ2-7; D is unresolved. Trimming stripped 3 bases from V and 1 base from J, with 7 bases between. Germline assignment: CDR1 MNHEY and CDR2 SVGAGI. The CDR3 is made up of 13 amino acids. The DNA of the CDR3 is TGTGCCAGCAGTTATGGGCTTTCCTACGAGCAGTACTTC. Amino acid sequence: CASSYGLSYEQYF.

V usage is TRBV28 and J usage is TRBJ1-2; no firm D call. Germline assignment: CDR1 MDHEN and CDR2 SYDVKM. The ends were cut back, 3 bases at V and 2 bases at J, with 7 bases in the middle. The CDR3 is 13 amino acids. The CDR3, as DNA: TGTGCCAGCAGTTTTTCCGGGAACTATGGCTACACCTTC. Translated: CASSFSGNYGYTF.